The rows below give T cell receptor beta chains drawn from one sample of a study of blood T cell repertoires in COVID-19. TCRdb's copy holds only in-frame clones and misses some; the assay was immunoSEQ multiplex PCR. The sample includes roughly 220,000 clones, more than 80% seen only once; the top ten take roughly 2.3%. Sequencing was done on a sample of peripheral blood. The receptor source for this set is a man aged 30 to 45 who had recovered from COVID-19. Each CDR3 is given with its conserved first and last residue. The D gene is left open where the match is weak. For some rows the clone size is stated as once, few or many, or as a class when expanded; others skip it.

d_gene	abundance	len	v_gene	j_gene	CDR3aa	CDR3nt
NA	NA	13	TRBV30	TRBJ1-2	CAWSAVNTYGYTF	TGTGCCTGGAGTGCGGTCAATACTTATGGCTACACCTTC
NA	NA	14	TRBV7-2	TRBJ1-1	CASSFVTGNTEAFF	TGTGCCAGCAGCTTCGTGACAGGGAACACTGAAGCTTTCTTT
TRBD1	NA	14	TRBV19	TRBJ1-2	CASRMGQGDYGYTF	TGTGCCAGCCGGATGGGACAGGGAGACTATGGCTACACCTTC
TRBD1	NA	15	TRBV15	TRBJ2-3	CATSREGDRQGLGYF	TGTGCCACCAGCAGAGAGGGGGACAGACAGGGGCTCGGGTATTTT
NA	NA	18	TRBV11-2	TRBJ1-1	CASRKQRRQAIMNTEAFF	TGTGCCAGCAGGAAGCAACGCCGACAGGCTATTATGAACACTGAAGCTTTCTTT
TRBD1	NA	13	TRBV6-5	TRBJ2-7	CASRTDRGVEQYF	TGTGCCAGCAGGACCGACAGGGGGGTCGAGCAGTACTTC
NA	NA	12	TRBV18	TRBJ1-2	CASSPQGPGYTF	TGTGCCAGCTCACCGCAGGGTCCGGGCTACACCTTC
TRBD1	NA	13	TRBV11-3	TRBJ2-1	CASSYDRVNEQFF	TGTGCCAGCAGTTATGACAGGGTCAATGAGCAGTTCTTC
NA	NA	14	TRBV10-3	TRBJ1-1	CAISDPDTNTEAFF	TGTGCCATCAGTGACCCGGACACGAACACTGAAGCTTTCTTT
TRBD2	NA	14	TRBV7-6	TRBJ2-7	CASSRELAVYEQYF	TGTGCCAGCTCTCGGGAACTAGCGGTCTACGAGCAGTACTTC
NA	few	13	TRBV5-1	TRBJ2-7	CASSPALAGEQYF	TGCGCCAGCAGTCCGGCCCTCGCCGGGGAGCAGTACTTC
NA	once	14	TRBV9	TRBJ1-1	CASSVTGLNTEAFF	TGTGCCAGCAGCGTTACAGGGCTGAACACTGAAGCTTTCTTT
NA	NA	14	TRBV6-2/TRBV6-3	TRBJ1-5	CASSNGQIHQPQHF	TGTGCCAGCAGCAATGGACAGATCCATCAGCCCCAGCATTTT
TRBD1	NA	14	TRBV18	TRBJ1-2	CASSLRDRGYGYTF	TGTGCCAGCTCACTCCGGGACAGGGGCTATGGCTACACCTTC
NA	NA	16	TRBV18	TRBJ1-4	CASSRRGTTTNEKLFF	TGTGCCAGCTCACGTAGAGGGACAACCACTAATGAAAAACTGTTTTTT
NA	NA	16	TRBV4-3	TRBJ2-1	CASSQDSQGNYNEQFF	TGCGCCAGCAGCCAAGATTCGCAGGGTAACTACAATGAGCAGTTCTTC
NA	NA	13	TRBV25-1	TRBJ2-7	CASSVGRSYEQYF	TGTGCCAGCAGTGTTGGCCGTTCCTACGAGCAGTACTTC